This TCR beta chain was documented in a study of T cells in narcolepsy. Background on the study: Donors had narcolepsy type 1 or type 2, or were healthy controls. Study results and limitations: Same-patient CSF and blood CD4+ T cell clonotypes included HCRT-specific and TRIB2-specific autoreactive ones. Autoreactive clonotypes reportedly recurred in blood of same and different patients, not controls. In some patient and control memory CD4+ samples, autoreactive clones were absent.

TCRdb's copy holds only in-frame clones and misses some; the assay was immunoSEQ multiplex PCR. The sample holds some 34,000 clones, 85% to 90% seen once. The CDR3 consists of 15 residues. Germline loops: CDR1 LNHDA, CDR2 SQIVND (reference sequence). The V segment lost 5 bases and the J segment 5 bases; nucleotides outside the gene matches: 9. Comment on this clone: Its target is unknown.

What was sequenced was CD45RA- memory CD4+ T cells from PBMCs. The TCR sequence derives from a human donor with narcolepsy. The rearrangement links TRBV19 to TRBJ1-2; 9 bases line up with TRBD1. DNA of the CDR3: TGTGCCAGTAGTGAACGGGACAGGGCGGGATATGGCTACACCTTC. Translated, it gives CASSERDRAGYGYTF.